Presented here are 31 T cell receptor beta chains from one specimen sequenced in a study of neoadjuvant anti-PD-1 for oral cavity cancer. Time point specified: after neoadjuvant nivolumab, at surgical resection. Sequencing used immunoSEQ multiplex PCR; TCRdb keeps in-frame clones, though not all of them. The table includes 65,000 to 70,000 clones, 86% detected once. Specimen: PBMCs, collected after nivolumab (anti-PD-1) treatment. These receptors were collected from a person between 35 and 79 years old with oral cavity squamous cell carcinoma.

This clone was recorded only once. This rearrangement joins TRBV5-1 to TRBJ1-1; possibly TRBD1 for D (6 bases). CDR1 is SGHRS, CDR2 YFSETQ, per germline. V was cut by 7 bases and J by 0 bases, with 13 bases left in between. There are 14 residues in the CDR3. This CDR3 is CASSGQFMNTEAFF. In nucleotides, the CDR3 is TGCGCCAGCTCAGGACAGTTCATGAACACTGAAGCTTTCTTT. Full variable domain (outside the CDR3, taken from reference TRBV5-1 and TRBJ1-1): KAGVTQTPRYLIKTRGQQVTLSCSPISGHRSVSWYQQTPGQGLQFLFEYFSETQRNKGNFPGRFSGRQFSNSRSEMNVSTLELGDSALYLCASSGQFMNTEAFFGQGTRLTVV.

This clone is classed as medium-sized. V gene TRBV29-1 combines with J gene TRBJ1-3; unclear D gene. This CDR3 spans 12 amino acids. Germline lookup yields CDR1 SQVTM and CDR2 ANQGSEA. V was pared by 7 bases and J by 0 bases, with 7 bases between. The CDR3 region is CSGVDSGNTIYF. The DNA of the CDR3 is TGCAGCGGAGTGGACTCTGGAAACACCATATATTTT.

The rearrangement uses TRBV9 and TRBJ2-1, with a tentative D call TRBD2 (5 bases). Germline V CDR1 and CDR2: SGDLS, YYNGEE. V was shortened by 2 bases and J by 1 base, with 10 bases between the two germline ends. CDR3 length: 15 residues. In DNA form, the CDR3 reads TGTGCCAGCAGCGTCGGACTCCCGTCCTACAATGAGCAGTTCTTC. It translates to CASSVGLPSYNEQFF.

V usage is TRBV9 and J usage is TRBJ2-6, with D possibly being TRBD1 (6 bases). With 4 bases removed from V and 2 bases from J, the gap between germline ends came to 10 bases. Germline V CDR1 and CDR2: SGDLS, YYNGEE. This CDR3 has 15 amino acids. The DNA of the CDR3 is TGTGCCAGCAGCCCAGGGGTAGCTGGGGCCAACGTCCTGACTTTC. Translating gives CASSPGVAGANVLTF.

The rearrangement joins TRBV28 to TRBJ1-1; a possible D gene is TRBD1 (5 bases). Germline V gives CDR1 MDHEN, CDR2 SYDVKM. Trimming took off 3 bases at V and 3 bases at J, with 23 bases between the two ends. The CDR3 is 18 residues long. The CDR3 region has the DNA TGTGCCAGCAGTTTCCCAGGACTGGCGGGGCCGGGGGACACTGAAGCTTTCTTT. Its protein product is CASSFPGLAGPGDTEAFF.

The CDR3 sequence: CASSLDRLAGGSYEQYF. In DNA form, the CDR3 reads TGCGCCAGCAGCTTGGATCGGCTAGCGGGAGGGTCCTACGAGCAGTACTTC. This chain uses TRBV5-1 with TRBJ2-7; 12 bases agree with TRBD2. Per germline, CDR1 SGHRS and CDR2 YFSETQ. This CDR3 is 17 amino acids long. V lost 0 bases and J lost 1; bases outside the gene matches: 5.

The chain uses TRBV7-6 and TRBJ2-7; the match to TRBD2 covers 11 bases. The ends lost 4 bases at V and 3 bases at J; junction bases unmatched: 5. CDR1 is SGHVS and CDR2 is FNYEAQ in the germline V gene. This CDR3 is 15 amino acids long. The DNA of the CDR3 is TGTGCCAGCAGCTCACTAGCGGGAGTAGTCTACGAGCAGTACTTC. Translated, it gives CASSSLAGVVYEQYF. The variable domain in full, completed from reference TRBV7-6 and TRBJ2-7, reads GAGVSQSPRYKVTKRGQDVALRCDPISGHVSLYWYRQALGQGPEFLTYFNYEAQQDKSGLPNDRFSAERPEGSISTLTIQRTEQRDSAMYRCASSSLAGVVYEQYFGPGTRLTVT.

V gene TRBV7-8 combines with J gene TRBJ2-5, with 15 bases fitting TRBD2. CDR3 length: 18 residues. Germline V lookup: CDR1 SGHVS, CDR2 FQNEAQ. The J segment lost 4 bases and the V segment lost 5 bases, leaving 11 bases of the junction unmatched. CDR3 bases: TGTGCCAGCAGCCCCGGACTAGCGGGGGGGGGTCGGCGAGAGACCCAGTACTTC. Its protein product is CASSPGLAGGGRRETQYF.

The chain has TRBV30 and TRBJ2-3; 9 bases align to TRBD2. V trimming: 2 bases; J trimming: 7 bases; junction bases outside the gene matches: 4. Per the germline V gene, CDR1 is GTSNPN and CDR2 is SVGIG (reference sequence). The CDR3 has 13 amino acids. The CDR3 region is CAWSPSGANTQYF. Written as DNA, the CDR3 is TGTGCCTGGAGTCCTAGCGGGGCGAATACGCAGTATTTT.

The rearrangement links TRBV19 to TRBJ1-1; 10 nucleotides align to TRBD1. J was trimmed by 3 bases and V by 5 bases; bases with no gene match: 3. Germline assignment: CDR1 LNHDA and CDR2 SQIVND (reference sequence). CDR3 length: 14 residues. CDR3 region: CASSETGGHTEAFF. CDR3 bases: TGTGCCAGTAGTGAGACAGGGGGCCACACTGAAGCTTTCTTT.

The chain uses TRBV4-2 and TRBJ1-4; TRBD1 might be the D (6 bases). Deletions cut 0 bases from V and 8 bases from J, with 16 bases between. Germline CDR1 and CDR2: LGHNA and YNFKEQ. The CDR3 has 16 residues. The DNA of the CDR3 is TGTGCCAGCAGCCAAGATACCGGACAGAAGAAGGAAAAACTGTTTTTT. This sequence encodes CASSQDTGQKKEKLFF.

This chain joins TRBV4-2 and TRBJ1-5, with D unresolved. V was shortened by 1 base and J by 3 bases, with 13 bases between the two germline ends. Germline-derived CDR1 and CDR2 are LGHNA and YNFKEQ. The length of the CDR3 is 16 residues. CDR3 sequence reads: CASSQGMAAPNQPQHF. CDR3 nucleotides: TGTGCCAGCAGCCAAGGTATGGCAGCGCCCAATCAGCCCCAGCATTTT.

The chain combines TRBV5-1 with TRBJ2-7, with D tentatively TRBD1 (6 bases). Germline-derived CDR1 and CDR2 are SGHRS and YFSETQ. This CDR3 is built from 16 residues. V gave up 0 bases and J gave up 2 bases, with 15 bases separating them. The CDR3 bases are TGCGCCAGCAGCTTGGGTCAAGGGGGTCCGCCCTACGAGCAGTACTTC. Translating it yields CASSLGQGGPPYEQYF.

The chain employs TRBV11-2 and TRBJ2-3, with no clear D. Germline CDR1 and CDR2: SGHAT and FQNNGV. The length of the CDR3 is 13 residues. V lost 3 bases and J 4 bases, leaving 8 bases between the germline ends. Here the CDR3 reads CASSFQVPDTQYF. As DNA, the CDR3 is TGTGCCAGCAGCTTCCAGGTACCAGATACGCAGTATTTT.

This clone was counted a few times. The rearrangement links TRBV5-4 to TRBJ1-1, with D possibly TRBD1 on 5 matching bases. The CDR3 has 14 amino acids. Deletions cut 5 bases from V and 3 bases from J, with 14 bases between. Germline V gives CDR1 SGHNT, CDR2 YYREEE (reference sequence). The CDR3 region is CASRSAWGDTEAFF. The CDR3 nucleotides are TGTGCCAGCAGATCCGCTTGGGGGGACACTGAAGCTTTCTTT.

The chain combines TRBV5-4 with TRBJ1-2; D is uncertain. The CDR3 is made up of 14 amino acids. Germline lookup yields CDR1 SGHNT and CDR2 YYREEE (reference sequence). Trimming pared 4 bases from V and 0 bases from J, leaving 10 bases between. CDR3 in DNA: TGTGCCAGCAGCACACACGTTTCTAACTATGGCTACACCTTC. Translation gives CASSTHVSNYGYTF.

V gene TRBV28 combines with J gene TRBJ1-4, with D unresolved. Trimming stripped 2 bases from V and 0 bases from J, with 10 bases between. In germline, CDR1 is MDHEN, CDR2 SYDVKM. The CDR3 contains 16 residues. The CDR3 DNA is TGTGCCAGCAGTTTAGTGGTCACTGCAACTAATGAAAAACTGTTTTTT. This encodes CASSLVVTATNEKLFF.

Worth noting for this clone: At the DNA level, this CDR3 is encoded by other sequences in the same sample as well. The chain carries TRBV6-1 and TRBJ1-2; D unresolved. Germline V gene sequence: CDR1 MNHNS, CDR2 SASEGT. Trimming took 1 base from V and 8 from J, leaving 5 bases between them. This CDR3 has 11 amino acids. The CDR3 DNA is TGTGCCAGCAGTGAAGGATACGGCTACACCTTC. Translated: CASSEGYGYTF.

The J gene is TRBJ1-4, the V gene TRBV2; unclear D gene. In germline, CDR1 is SNHLY, CDR2 FYNNEI. V lost 7 bases to trimming and J lost 14 bases, with 26 bases between them. This CDR3 region has 15 residues. CDR3 region: CASNPRRREGKTLFF. The DNA for the CDR3 is TGTGCCAGCAATCCTCGACGGAGGGAAGGGAAAACTCTGTTTTTT.

The V gene is TRBV7-2, the J gene TRBJ2-7; perhaps TRBD1 as D (6 bases). This CDR3 comprises 15 residues. Per the germline V gene, CDR1 is SGHTA and CDR2 is FQGNSA. V was clipped by 5 bases and J by 6 bases, with 20 bases between them. CDR3 loop: CASSPWTVTSGEQYF. The CDR3 region has the DNA TGTGCCAGCAGCCCCTGGACAGTTACAAGTGGCGAGCAGTACTTC.

This clone was detected only a few times. The V call is TRBV11-2, the J call TRBJ1-2; no firm D call. Germline assignment: CDR1 SGHAT and CDR2 FQNNGV. Trimming left V 1 base short and J 2 bases short, with 5 bases between. CDR3 size: 13 residues. The CDR3 DNA reads as TGTGCCAGCAGCTTAGTGGGGAACTATGGCTACACCTTC. Its protein product is CASSLVGNYGYTF.

The rearrangement joins TRBV5-6 to TRBJ1-2; D remains unclear. Germline loops: CDR1 SGHDT, CDR2 YYEEEE. CDR3 length: 12 residues. The ends were cut back, 7 bases at V and 7 bases at J, with 14 bases in the middle. The CDR3 DNA follows: TGTGCCAGCTCAAAGGGTCGGGTTGGCTACACCTTC. Translation: CASSKGRVGYTF.

The V and J genes are TRBV27 and TRBJ1-5; a weak D match, TRBD1 (5 bases). Germline-derived CDR1 and CDR2 are MNHEY and SMNVEV (reference sequence). The V gene lost 1 base and the J gene lost 5 bases, with 15 bases spanning the gap. This CDR3 is 16 amino acids long. The CDR3 spells CASSLFSRGVHQPQHF. The CDR3 DNA reads as TGTGCCAGCAGTTTATTCTCAAGGGGAGTTCATCAGCCCCAGCATTTT.

The rearrangement links TRBV5-6 to TRBJ1-2; TRBD1 matches at 7 bases. Germline lookup yields CDR1 SGHDT and CDR2 YYEEEE. J lost 4 bases, V lost 3 bases, and 6 bases had no gene match. This CDR3 spans 14 amino acids. The CDR3: CASSWGQISYGYTF. The CDR3 DNA reads as TGTGCCAGCAGCTGGGGACAGATTTCCTATGGCTACACCTTC.

V is TRBV18 and J is TRBJ2-7; 7 bases are shared with TRBD1. V lost 5 bases to trimming and J lost 4 bases; unmatched junction nucleotides: 5. CDR1 and CDR2 (germline): KGHSH, LQKENI. The CDR3 covers 13 residues. CDR3 sequence reads: CASSFGQVYEQYF. The CDR3 region has the DNA TGTGCCAGCTCATTCGGACAGGTTTACGAGCAGTACTTC. Filled out from reference TRBV18 and TRBJ2-7, the complete variable domain reads NAGVMQNPRHLVRRRGQEARLRCSPMKGHSHVYWYRQLPEEGLKFMVYLQKENIIDESGMPKERFSAEFPKEGPSILRIQQVVRGDSAAYFCASSFGQVYEQYFGPGTRLTVT.

For the CDR3, the DNA is TGTGCCAGCAGTCTTAGCGGCTACCAAGAGACCCAGTACTTC. Amino acids: CASSLSGYQETQYF. This sequence joins TRBV4-2 and TRBJ2-5; tentative D call: TRBD2 (6 bases). The CDR3 extends over 14 amino acids. Germline V gene sequence: CDR1 LGHNA, CDR2 YNFKEQ. With 6 bases removed from V and 0 bases from J, the gap between germline ends came to 11 bases.

The chain has TRBV28 and TRBJ1-5; no clear D. Looked up from germline, CDR1 is MDHEN and CDR2 is SYDVKM. Trimming shortened V by 4 bases and J by 5 bases, and 21 bases separated the two germline ends. The CDR3 consists of 17 residues. The CDR3 spells CASSSPSRRRAHQPQHF. As DNA, the CDR3 is TGTGCCAGCAGTTCCCCGTCCAGGAGGAGGGCTCATCAGCCCCAGCATTTT.

The chain couples TRBV5-1 to TRBJ2-3, with D perhaps TRBD1 (6 bases). CDR1 SGHRS and CDR2 YFSETQ come from the germline V gene. The CDR3 consists of 13 residues. The V and J ends lost 4 bases and 4 bases respectively, with 10 bases between them. Written as DNA, the CDR3 is TGCGCCAGCAGCCGACAGGTATCAGATACGCAGTATTTT. Residues: CASSRQVSDTQYF.

The V call is TRBV27, the J call TRBJ1-4, with D perhaps matching TRBD1 (5 bases). CDR3 length: 14 residues. V was cut by 4 bases and J by 4 bases, with 10 bases left in between. Germline V gene lookup returns CDR1 MNHEY and CDR2 SMNVEV (reference sequence). Written as DNA, the CDR3 is TGTGCCAGCAGTTCCCCTGACAGTAATGAAAAACTGTTTTTT. Its protein product is CASSSPDSNEKLFF. Supplemented by reference TRBV27 and TRBJ1-4, the full variable domain reads EAQVTQNPRYLITVTGKKLTVTCSQNMNHEYMSWYRQDPGLGLRQIYYSMNVEVTDKGDVPEGYKVSRKEKRNFPLILESPSPNQTSLYFCASSSPDSNEKLFFGSGTQLSVL.

The V gene is TRBV6-1, the J gene TRBJ1-5; 9 bases are a match to TRBD1. This CDR3 comprises 15 residues. V shed 6 bases, J shed 2 bases, and the junction held 5 bases outside the gene matches. The germline gives CDR1 MNHNS, CDR2 SASEGT. The CDR3 spells CASRETGGRNQPQHF. The CDR3 DNA sequence: TGTGCCAGCAGGGAGACAGGGGGGCGCAATCAGCCCCAGCATTTT.

The V gene is TRBV5-5, the J gene TRBJ2-3, with D perhaps matching TRBD2 (6 bases). CDR3 length: 18 amino acids. CDR1 and CDR2 (germline): SGHKS, YYEKEE (reference sequence). Trimming stripped 2 bases from V and 1 base from J, with 20 bases between. The CDR3 DNA reads as TGTGCCAGCAGCTTCACTAGCCCTAGGGGTATTCGCACAGATACGCAGTATTTT. This encodes CASSFTSPRGIRTDTQYF. Together with reference TRBV5-5 and TRBJ2-3, the CDR3 gives the full variable domain: DAGVTQSPTHLIKTRGQQVTLRCSPISGHKSVSWYQQVLGQGPQFIFQYYEKEERGRGNFPDRFSARQFPNYSSELNVNALLLGDSALYLCASSFTSPRGIRTDTQYFGPGTRLTVL.